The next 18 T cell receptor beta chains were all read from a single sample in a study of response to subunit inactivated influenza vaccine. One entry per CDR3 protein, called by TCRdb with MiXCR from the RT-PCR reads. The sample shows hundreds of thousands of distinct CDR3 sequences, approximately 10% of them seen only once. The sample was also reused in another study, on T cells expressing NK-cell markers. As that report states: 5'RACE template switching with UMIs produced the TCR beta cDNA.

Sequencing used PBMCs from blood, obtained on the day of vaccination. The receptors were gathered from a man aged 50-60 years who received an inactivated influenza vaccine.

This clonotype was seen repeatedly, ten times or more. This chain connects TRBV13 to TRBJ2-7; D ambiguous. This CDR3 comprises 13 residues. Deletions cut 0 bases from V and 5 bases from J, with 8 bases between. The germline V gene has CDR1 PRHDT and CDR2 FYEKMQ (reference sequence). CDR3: CASSLGGRHEQYF. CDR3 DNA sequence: TGTGCCAGCAGCTTAGGAGGTCGGCACGAGCAGTACTTC.

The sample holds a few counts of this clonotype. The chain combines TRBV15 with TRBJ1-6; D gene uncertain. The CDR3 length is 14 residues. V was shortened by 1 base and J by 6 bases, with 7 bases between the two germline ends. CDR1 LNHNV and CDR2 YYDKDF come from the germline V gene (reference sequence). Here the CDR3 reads CATSRATPNSPLHF. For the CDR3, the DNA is TGTGCCACCAGCAGAGCCACCCCTAATTCACCCCTCCACTTT.

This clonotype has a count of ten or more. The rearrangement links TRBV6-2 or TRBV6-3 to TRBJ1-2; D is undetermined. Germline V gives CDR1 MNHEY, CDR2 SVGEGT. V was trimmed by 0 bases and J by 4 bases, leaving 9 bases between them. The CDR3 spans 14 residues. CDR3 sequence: CASSYSSRVYGYTF. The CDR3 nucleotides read TGTGCCAGCAGTTACTCGTCTCGGGTCTATGGCTACACCTTC.

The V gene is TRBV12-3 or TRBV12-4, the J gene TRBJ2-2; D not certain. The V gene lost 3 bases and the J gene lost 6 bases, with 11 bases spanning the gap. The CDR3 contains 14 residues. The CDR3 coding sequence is TGTGCCAGCAGTTTGGCCCTATCAGCCGGGGAGCTGTTTTTT. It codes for CASSLALSAGELFF.

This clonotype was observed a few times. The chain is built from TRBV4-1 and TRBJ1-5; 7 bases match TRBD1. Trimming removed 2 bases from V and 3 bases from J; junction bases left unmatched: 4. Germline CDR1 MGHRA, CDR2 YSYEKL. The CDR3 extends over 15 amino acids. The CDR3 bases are TGCGCCAGCAGCCAATACACAGGGGTCAATCAGCCCCAGCATTTT. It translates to CASSQYTGVNQPQHF.

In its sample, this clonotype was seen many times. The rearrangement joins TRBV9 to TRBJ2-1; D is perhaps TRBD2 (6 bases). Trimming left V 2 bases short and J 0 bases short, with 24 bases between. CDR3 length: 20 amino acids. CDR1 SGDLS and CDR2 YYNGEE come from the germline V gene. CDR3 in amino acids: CASSVGGLALPYSSYNEQFF. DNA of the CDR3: TGTGCCAGCAGCGTGGGGGGACTGGCCTTACCTTATAGCTCCTACAATGAGCAGTTCTTC.

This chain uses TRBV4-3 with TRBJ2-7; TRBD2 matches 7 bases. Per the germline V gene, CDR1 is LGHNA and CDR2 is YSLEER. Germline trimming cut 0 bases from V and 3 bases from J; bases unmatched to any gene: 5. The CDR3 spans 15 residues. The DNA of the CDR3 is TGCGCCAGCAGCCAAGAATACGGGGGGAACTACGAGCAGTACTTC. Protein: CASSQEYGGNYEQYF.

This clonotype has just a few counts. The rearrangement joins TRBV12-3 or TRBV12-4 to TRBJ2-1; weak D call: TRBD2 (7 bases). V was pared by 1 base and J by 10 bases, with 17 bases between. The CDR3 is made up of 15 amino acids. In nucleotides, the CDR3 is TGTGCCAGCAGTTTAGTAGGGGGGGCGCAAAGGGAGCAGTTCTTC. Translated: CASSLVGGAQREQFF.

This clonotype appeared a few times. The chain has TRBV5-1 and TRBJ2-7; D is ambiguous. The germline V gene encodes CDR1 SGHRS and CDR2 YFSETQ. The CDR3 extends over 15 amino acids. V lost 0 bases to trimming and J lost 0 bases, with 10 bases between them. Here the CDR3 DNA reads TGCGCCAGCAGCTTGGGGGCTGCACTCTCCTACGAGCAGTACTTC. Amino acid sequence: CASSLGAALSYEQYF.

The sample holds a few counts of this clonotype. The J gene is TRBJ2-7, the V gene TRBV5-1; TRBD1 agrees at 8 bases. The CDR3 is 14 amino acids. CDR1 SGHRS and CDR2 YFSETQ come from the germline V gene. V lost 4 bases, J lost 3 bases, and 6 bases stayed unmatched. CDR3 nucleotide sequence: TGCGCCAGCAGCCAAGGACAGGGACACTACGAGCAGTACTTC. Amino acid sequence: CASSQGQGHYEQYF.

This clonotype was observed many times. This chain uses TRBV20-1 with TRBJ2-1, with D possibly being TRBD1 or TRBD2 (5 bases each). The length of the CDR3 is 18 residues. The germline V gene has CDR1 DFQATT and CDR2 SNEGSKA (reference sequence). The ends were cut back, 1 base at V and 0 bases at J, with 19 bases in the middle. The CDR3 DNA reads TGCAGTGCTAGAGGGGACCGGGTGGCGGCGAGCTCCTACAATGAGCAGTTCTTC. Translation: CSARGDRVAASSYNEQFF.

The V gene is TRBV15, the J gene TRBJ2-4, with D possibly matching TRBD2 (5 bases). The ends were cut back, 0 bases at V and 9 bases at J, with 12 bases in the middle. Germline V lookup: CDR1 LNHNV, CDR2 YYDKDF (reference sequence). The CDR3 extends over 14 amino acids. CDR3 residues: CATSRDNPRGIQYF. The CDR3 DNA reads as TGTGCCACCAGCAGAGATAACCCCCGGGGCATTCAGTACTTC.

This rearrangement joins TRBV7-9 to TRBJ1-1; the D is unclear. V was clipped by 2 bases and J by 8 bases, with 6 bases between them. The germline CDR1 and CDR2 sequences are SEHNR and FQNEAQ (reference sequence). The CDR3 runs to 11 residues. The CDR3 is CASSLFGEAFF. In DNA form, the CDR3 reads TGTGCCAGCAGCTTATTTGGGGAAGCTTTCTTT.

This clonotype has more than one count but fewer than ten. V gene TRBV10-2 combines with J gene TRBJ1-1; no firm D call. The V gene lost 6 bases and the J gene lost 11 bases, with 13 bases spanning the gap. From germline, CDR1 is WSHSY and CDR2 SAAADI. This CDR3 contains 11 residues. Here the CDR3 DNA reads TGCGCCAGCAGCGAAGACATACTGGCTTTCTTT. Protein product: CASSEDILAFF.

In DNA form, the CDR3 reads TGTGCCAGCAGCCAAGATTTAACAGCGAACAATGAGCAGTTCTTC. It is translated as CASSQDLTANNEQFF. The genes are TRBV4-2 and TRBJ2-1; D uncertain. Per the germline V gene, CDR1 is LGHNA and CDR2 is YNFKEQ. V shed 0 bases and J shed 5 bases, with 11 bases lying between them. This CDR3 contains 15 residues.

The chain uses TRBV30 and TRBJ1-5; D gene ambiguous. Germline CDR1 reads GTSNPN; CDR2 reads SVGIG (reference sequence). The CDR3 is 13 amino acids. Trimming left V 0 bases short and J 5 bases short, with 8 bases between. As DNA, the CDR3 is TGTGCCTGGAGTGTCGCGACCGATCAGCCCCAGCATTTT. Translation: CAWSVATDQPQHF.

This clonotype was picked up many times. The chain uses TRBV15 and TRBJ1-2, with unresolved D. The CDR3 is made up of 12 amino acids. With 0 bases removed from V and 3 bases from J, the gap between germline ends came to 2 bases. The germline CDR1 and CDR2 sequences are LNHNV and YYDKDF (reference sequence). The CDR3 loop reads CATSRDDYGYTF. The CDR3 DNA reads TGTGCCACCAGCAGAGATGACTATGGCTACACCTTC.

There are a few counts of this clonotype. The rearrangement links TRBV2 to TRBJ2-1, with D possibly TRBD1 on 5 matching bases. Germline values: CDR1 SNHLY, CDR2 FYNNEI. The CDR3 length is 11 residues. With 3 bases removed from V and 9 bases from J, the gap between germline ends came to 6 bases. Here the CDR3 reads CASSEQGEQFF. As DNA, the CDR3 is TGTGCCAGCAGTGAGCAGGGTGAGCAGTTCTTC.